This entry lists 27 T cell receptor beta chains sequenced from one sample in a study of beta chain features in type 1 diabetes. Every bit of the isolated RNA underwent reverse transcription, so sequencing read expressed TCRB transcripts. Assay used: immunoSEQ multiplex PCR; TCRdb lists only in-frame clones, some missing. The sample consists of roughly 250,000 clones, roughly 9.6% of them appearing once. The source material was naive CD4+ T cells from blood. All receptors come from a young woman in good health.

The chain uses TRBV19 and TRBJ1-5; no firm D call. CDR3 length: 13 amino acids. The V and J ends lost 5 bases and 4 bases respectively, with 9 bases between them. Germline V gene sequence: CDR1 LNHDA, CDR2 SQIVND (reference sequence). This CDR3 reads CASSSGRNQPQHF. Here the CDR3 DNA reads TGTGCCAGTAGTTCGGGGAGGAATCAGCCCCAGCATTTT.

The CDR3 DNA reads as TGTGCCTGGAGGCCGGGACAACTGAGCTCCTACGAGCAGTACTTC. Translated, it gives CAWRPGQLSSYEQYF. The rearrangement uses TRBV30 and TRBJ2-7, with a possible D match to TRBD1 (6 bases). CDR3 length: 15 residues. V lost 3 bases to trimming and J lost 0 bases, with 15 bases between them. CDR1 and CDR2 from the germline V gene are GTSNPN and SVGIG (reference sequence).

This clone was detected only a few times. The chain is built from TRBV6-6 and TRBJ1-2; D might be TRBD1 (5 bases). Deletions cut 4 bases from V and 6 bases from J, with 9 bases between. Germline CDR1 is MNHNY and CDR2 is SVGAGI (reference sequence). The CDR3 sequence is 12 residues long. CDR3 residues: CASSFLDNGYTF. CDR3 in DNA: TGTGCCAGCAGTTTCTTGGACAATGGCTACACCTTC.

In its sample, this clone was seen a few times. The J gene is TRBJ2-2, the V gene TRBV27; 14 nucleotides align to TRBD2. Germline V CDR1 and CDR2: MNHEY, SMNVEV (reference sequence). J lost 5 bases, V lost 8 bases, and 10 bases had no gene match. The CDR3 is 17 amino acids. This CDR3 is CASRATSGRAPTGELFF. In DNA, the CDR3 is TGTGCCAGCCGAGCGACTAGCGGGAGGGCCCCAACCGGGGAGCTGTTTTTT.

This clone was observed a handful of times. This sequence joins TRBV29-1 and TRBJ2-2; D ambiguous. Trimming cost V 4 bases and J 2 bases, with 11 bases left between them. The CDR3 has 14 amino acids. Per the germline V gene, CDR1 is SQVTM and CDR2 is ANQGSEA. CDR3 sequence (DNA): TGCAGCGTTGGCAGGCGCGAAAACACCGGGGAGCTGTTTTTT. Its translation: CSVGRRENTGELFF.

This clone was seen a few times. V usage is TRBV5-4 and J usage is TRBJ2-1, with 9 bases that match TRBD2. Germline V gives CDR1 SGHNT, CDR2 YYREEE (reference sequence). This CDR3 is built from 14 residues. The J segment lost 10 bases and the V segment lost 0 bases, leaving 5 bases of the junction unmatched. CDR3 coding DNA: TGTGCCAGCAGCTTGGATAGCGGGAGCGGGGAGCAGTTCTTC. Protein: CASSLDSGSGEQFF.

This clone was picked up a small number of times. The chain recombines TRBV29-1 with TRBJ1-2; D is uncertain. CDR1 and CDR2 (germline): SQVTM, ANQGSEA. The CDR3 sequence is 14 residues long. Trimming removed 8 bases from V and 0 bases from J, with 16 bases in between. Here the CDR3 DNA reads TGCAGCATCCCTCGGGGAGACGCTAACTATGGCTACACCTTC. Amino acids: CSIPRGDANYGYTF. The whole variable domain, filled in from reference TRBV29-1 and TRBJ1-2, reads SAVISQKPSRDICQRGTSLTIQCQVDSQVTMMFWYRQQPGQSLTLIATANQGSEATYESGFVIDKFPISRPNLTFSTLTVSNMSPEDSSIYLCSIPRGDANYGYTFGSGTRLTVV.

This clone showed up just a few times. Additional DNA sequences in this sample encode the identical CDR3. The chain uses TRBV2 and TRBJ1-1; tentatively, D is TRBD1 (6 bases). The CDR3 consists of 13 residues. Trimming shortened V by 4 bases and J by 1 base, and 7 bases separated the two germline ends. Looked up from germline, CDR1 is SNHLY and CDR2 is FYNNEI. CDR3 bases: TGTGCCAGCAGTGCGGACAGGAACACTGAAGCTTTCTTT. Its protein is CASSADRNTEAFF.

Many counts were recorded for this clone. The V call is TRBV9, the J call TRBJ2-3, with D possibly being TRBD2 (5 bases). In germline, CDR1 is SGDLS, CDR2 YYNGEE. The CDR3 contains 13 residues. V was shortened by 0 bases and J by 6 bases, with 8 bases between the two germline ends. CDR3 region: CASSVGGEDTQYF. CDR3 nucleotides: TGTGCCAGCAGCGTAGGGGGAGAGGATACGCAGTATTTT. The whole variable domain, remainder taken from reference TRBV9 and TRBJ2-3, is DSGVTQTPKHLITATGQRVTLRCSPRSGDLSVYWYQQSLDQGLQFLIQYYNGEERAKGNILERFSAQQFPDLHSELNLSSLELGDSALYFCASSVGGEDTQYFGPGTRLTVL.

The rearrangement uses TRBV13 and TRBJ1-5; 9 nucleotides match TRBD1. V lost 4 bases and J lost 6; bases outside the gene matches: 7. The CDR3 loop spans 15 amino acids. In germline, CDR1 is PRHDT, CDR2 FYEKMQ (reference sequence). CDR3 DNA sequence: TGTGCCAGCAGCTCGCGACAGGGGGGGAGTCAGCCCCAGCATTTT. Translation gives CASSSRQGGSQPQHF.

This clone was detected a few times. The rearrangement uses TRBV4-1 and TRBJ1-5, with 7 bases that match TRBD1. The ends lost 2 bases at V and 0 bases at J; junction bases unmatched: 10. The CDR3 is made up of 18 amino acids. Germline loops: CDR1 MGHRA, CDR2 YSYEKL. CDR3 amino acids: CASSQQIQTGNSNQPQHF. The CDR3 nucleotides are TGCGCCAGCAGCCAACAAATCCAGACAGGGAATAGCAATCAGCCCCAGCATTTT.

V gene TRBV4-1 combines with J gene TRBJ2-1, with D unresolved. Germline V gene lookup returns CDR1 MGHRA and CDR2 YSYEKL. This CDR3 comprises 16 residues. The germline V and J ends were trimmed by 6 bases and 0 bases, with 15 bases remaining between them. CDR3 nucleotide sequence: TGCGCCAGCAGAGGAGTAGGTCATAGCTCCTACAATGAGCAGTTCTTC. It codes for CASRGVGHSSYNEQFF.

The V and J genes are TRBV14 and TRBJ2-7; D is unclear. The CDR3 is 13 amino acids. The germline gives CDR1 SGHDN, CDR2 FVKESK. V was shortened by 2 bases and J by 4 bases, with 9 bases between the two germline ends. This CDR3 is CASSQTNSYEQYF. The CDR3 coding sequence is TGTGCCAGCAGCCAAACGAACTCATACGAGCAGTACTTC.

This clone was recorded a few times. The genes are TRBV28 and TRBJ2-7; 8 bases are shared with TRBD1. Trimming cost V 3 bases and J 5 bases; bases outside gene matches: 6. The germline V gene has CDR1 MDHEN and CDR2 SYDVKM. There are 14 residues in the CDR3. The chain's CDR3 is CASSFADRVNEQYF. For the CDR3, the DNA is TGTGCCAGCAGTTTCGCGGACAGGGTGAACGAGCAGTACTTC.

In this sample, this clone turned up a few times. The genes are TRBV2 and TRBJ2-6; D is unresolved. Germline-derived CDR1 and CDR2 are SNHLY and FYNNEI. The CDR3 loop spans 12 amino acids. The V end was cut by 4 bases, the J end by 10 bases, with 8 bases between. The CDR3 sequence: CASSAVVNVLTF. The DNA of the CDR3 is TGTGCCAGCAGTGCTGTAGTGAACGTCCTGACTTTC.

This clone has a handful of counts. The chain employs TRBV30 and TRBJ1-5; 9 bases are a match to TRBD1. This CDR3 is 16 amino acids long. V trimming: 3 bases; J trimming: 7 bases; junction bases outside the gene matches: 13. Germline loops: CDR1 GTSNPN, CDR2 SVGIG (reference sequence). The CDR3 DNA sequence: TGTGCCTGGAGGGACACAGGGGGCGTGGGAAGGCAGCCCCAGCATTTT. This encodes CAWRDTGGVGRQPQHF.

The rearrangement uses TRBV5-4 and TRBJ2-5; D possibly corresponds to TRBD1 (7 bases). The CDR3 covers 16 residues. V was cut by 0 bases and J by 4 bases, with 16 bases left in between. In germline, CDR1 is SGHNT, CDR2 YYREEE (reference sequence). CDR3 residues: CASSLAPQGGGETQYF. CDR3 in DNA: TGTGCCAGCAGCTTGGCCCCGCAGGGGGGTGGAGAGACCCAGTACTTC. Based on the CDR3 plus reference TRBV5-4 and TRBJ2-5, the full variable domain is ETGVTQSPTHLIKTRGQQVTLRCSSQSGHNTVSWYQQALGQGPQFIFQYYREEENGRGNFPPRFSGLQFPNYSSELNVNALELDDSALYLCASSLAPQGGGETQYFGPGTRLLVL.

This clone was seen more than once but under ten times. V is TRBV7-2 and J is TRBJ2-1, with 7 bases lining up with TRBD2. This CDR3 contains 13 residues. Losses at the gene ends were 0 bases for V and 7 bases for J; bases not matched to a gene: 0. CDR1 and CDR2 from the germline V gene are SGHTA and FQGNSA. CDR3 sequence reads: CASSLARGNEQFF. DNA of the CDR3: TGTGCCAGCAGCTTAGCGCGGGGGAATGAGCAGTTCTTC.

The chain couples TRBV5-1 to TRBJ1-4; possibly TRBD1 for D (5 bases). This CDR3 has 13 amino acids. The ends were cut back, 6 bases at V and 3 bases at J, with 9 bases in the middle. The V gene's germline CDR1 is SGHRS and CDR2 YFSETQ. The CDR3 DNA sequence: TGCGCCAGCACAGGGTCGCCTAATGAAAAACTGTTTTTT. Its translation is CASTGSPNEKLFF.

The rearrangement links TRBV11-2 to TRBJ2-7, with 7 nucleotides matching TRBD1. The junction had 16 bases not matched to a gene; V was cut back by 5 bases and J by 3 bases. This CDR3 has 17 residues. Germline V lookup: CDR1 SGHAT, CDR2 FQNNGV. The CDR3 nucleotides read TGTGCCAGCAGCAGAGGGACAGACCTTGAGGGGTTCTACGAGCAGTACTTC. This sequence encodes CASSRGTDLEGFYEQYF. Filled out from reference TRBV11-2 and TRBJ2-7, the complete variable domain reads EAGVAQSPRYKIIEKRQSVAFWCNPISGHATLYWYQQILGQGPKLLIQFQNNGVVDDSQLPKDRFSAERLKGVDSTLKIQPAKLEDSAVYLCASSRGTDLEGFYEQYFGPGTRLTVT.

V and J are TRBV28 and TRBJ2-7, with D possibly being TRBD1 (6 bases). The CDR3 is made up of 13 amino acids. The germline V gene has CDR1 MDHEN and CDR2 SYDVKM. Trimming took 8 bases from V and 4 from J, leaving 15 bases between them. The CDR3 nucleotides are TGTGCCAGCTCACAGGGTCCGTCTTACGAGCAGTACTTC. It codes for CASSQGPSYEQYF.

The V and J genes are TRBV19 and TRBJ2-6, with a tentative D call TRBD2 (5 bases). The germline V gene encodes CDR1 LNHDA and CDR2 SQIVND (reference sequence). The CDR3 totals 15 residues. V lost 7 bases, J lost 2 bases, and 12 bases lay in between. Here the CDR3 DNA reads TGTGCCAGTACTACCGGGGTAACTGGGGCCAACGTCCTGACTTTC. It is translated as CASTTGVTGANVLTF.

This clone was observed a handful of times. The genes are TRBV18 and TRBJ1-2; 8 nucleotides line up with TRBD1. J lost 1 base, V lost 4 bases, and 5 bases had no gene match. The CDR3 runs 15 residues. CDR1 and CDR2 (germline): KGHSH, LQKENI. The CDR3: CASSRQGTGNYGYTF. As DNA, the CDR3 is TGTGCCAGCTCACGACAGGGGACGGGTAACTATGGCTACACCTTC.

The gene calls are TRBV6-5 and TRBJ1-6; the D gene is possibly TRBD1 (6 bases). Germline CDR1 and CDR2: MNHEY and SVGAGI. V shed 2 bases and J shed 4 bases, with 12 bases lying between them. The CDR3 runs 16 residues. The chain's CDR3 is CASSYEQGRYNSPLHF. In DNA form, the CDR3 reads TGTGCCAGCAGTTACGAACAGGGCAGATATAATTCACCCCTCCACTTT.

This clone was detected a few times. The rearrangement joins TRBV4-2 to TRBJ1-4; weak D call: TRBD1 (5 bases). The germline V and J ends were trimmed by 4 bases and 7 bases, with 10 bases remaining between them. This CDR3 contains 13 residues. Germline values: CDR1 LGHNA, CDR2 YNFKEQ. For the CDR3, the DNA is TGTGCCAGCAGCCTTCAGGGTGGTGAAAAACTGTTTTTT. This gives the protein CASSLQGGEKLFF.

The chain is built from TRBV29-1 and TRBJ2-2, with 7 bases matching TRBD2. V was clipped by 6 bases and J by 7 bases; unmatched bases: 11. Germline V lookup: CDR1 SQVTM, CDR2 ANQGSEA. CDR3 length equals 14 residues. CDR3 residues: CSVNWWEGGGELFF. DNA of the CDR3: TGCAGCGTCAACTGGTGGGAGGGCGGCGGGGAGCTGTTTTTT.

The rearrangement uses TRBV7-2 and TRBJ2-3; TRBD2 matches at 7 bases. Germline V CDR1 and CDR2: SGHTA, FQGNSA. The CDR3 consists of 16 residues. The V gene end was trimmed by 5 bases and the J gene end by 2 bases; junction bases not matched to a gene: 10. The CDR3 loop reads CASSARWSGNTDTQYF. CDR3 bases: TGTGCCAGCAGCGCCCGTTGGAGCGGGAACACAGATACGCAGTATTTT.